What follows describes a single T cell receptor beta chain. Antigen specificity is unknown. This entry belongs to a study of T-cell reconstitution after alpha-beta-depleted transplantation in children. Whole-study findings and limits: Some patients owed their high day-60 TCRbeta diversity to surviving recipient T cells and thymic progenitors. From newly produced T cells came most of the T-cell counts and diversity one year after transplant. The study reportedly traced alpha-beta T cells about two months after transplant to several hundred expanded graft clones.

Per germline, CDR1 SEHNR and CDR2 FQNEAQ (reference sequence). The CDR3 extends over 13 amino acids. V lost 4 bases, J lost 7 bases, and 13 bases lay in between. As it was prepared, the TCRbeta library received unique molecular identifiers. From the PCR reads, TCRdb called clonotypes with MiXCR, one entry per CDR3 protein. The data contain over 200,000 distinct CDR3 sequences, around 8.4% of them seen just once; the ten biggest clones take up less than 40%. The origin of this receptor is a male patient under 10 years old who had a stem cell transplant for acute myeloid leukemia, so the T cells may come from the graft donor. V usage is TRBV7-9 and J usage is TRBJ2-5; possibly TRBD1 or TRBD2 for D (5 bases each). The sample was PBMCs, mostly from graft donor cells, taken 360 days after TCRalphabeta/CD19-depleted stem cell transplant. The CDR3 sequence is CASSSGTLGTQYF. The CDR3 nucleotides are TGTGCCAGCAGCTCCGGGACCCTAGGGACCCAGTACTTC.